The clone carrying this T cell receptor (beta chain) was observed many times. Its antigen remains unknown. The sample comes from a study of T-cell reconstitution after alpha-beta-depleted transplantation in children. Molecular barcoding with unique molecular identifiers was used for the TCRbeta library. TCRdb called the PCR reads again in MiXCR, with one record for every CDR3 protein. The table includes around 250,000 distinct CDR3 sequences, roughly 23% detected once. Study conclusions and caveats: After transplant, at about two months, alpha-beta T cells were reportedly derived from several hundred expanded graft clones. At one year after transplant, newly produced T cells mostly accounted for T-cell counts and diversity.

The V gene lost 3 bases and the J gene lost 5 bases, with 8 bases spanning the gap. This CDR3 is built from 12 residues. V gene TRBV12-3 or TRBV12-4 combines with J gene TRBJ2-7, with D perhaps matching TRBD1 (6 bases). The specimen comprised PBMCs, sampled before TCRalphabeta/CD19-depleted stem cell transplant. The TCR comes from a girl aged 2-9 years with Fanconi anemia, due to receive a stem cell transplant. CDR3 coding DNA: TGTGCCAGCAGTTTCACAGGGAACGAGCAGTACTTC. This translates into CASSFTGNEQYF.